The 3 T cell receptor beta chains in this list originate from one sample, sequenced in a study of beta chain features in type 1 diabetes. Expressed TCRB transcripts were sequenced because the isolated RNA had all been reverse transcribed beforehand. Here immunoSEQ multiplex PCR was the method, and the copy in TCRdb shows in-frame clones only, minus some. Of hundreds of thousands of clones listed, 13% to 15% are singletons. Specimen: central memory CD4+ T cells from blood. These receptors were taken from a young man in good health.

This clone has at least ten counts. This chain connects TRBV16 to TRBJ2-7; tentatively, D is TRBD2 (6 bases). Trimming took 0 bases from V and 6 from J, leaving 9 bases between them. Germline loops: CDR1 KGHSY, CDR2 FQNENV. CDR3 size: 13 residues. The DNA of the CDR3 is TGTGCCAGCAGCCAATCTAGGGGAGGCGAGCAGTACTTC. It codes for CASSQSRGGEQYF.

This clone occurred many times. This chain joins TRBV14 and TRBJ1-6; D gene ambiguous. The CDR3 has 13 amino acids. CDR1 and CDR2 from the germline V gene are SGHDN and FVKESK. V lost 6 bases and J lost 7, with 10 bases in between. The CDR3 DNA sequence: TGTGCCAGCAGGCTAGTCGACAATTCACCCCTCCACTTT. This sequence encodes CASRLVDNSPLHF.

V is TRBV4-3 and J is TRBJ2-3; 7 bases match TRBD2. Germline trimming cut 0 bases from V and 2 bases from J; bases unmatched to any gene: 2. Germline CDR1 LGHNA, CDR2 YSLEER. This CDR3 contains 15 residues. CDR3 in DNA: TGCGCCAGCAGCCAAGATGGGGGGGACACAGATACGCAGTATTTT. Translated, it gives CASSQDGGDTDTQYF.